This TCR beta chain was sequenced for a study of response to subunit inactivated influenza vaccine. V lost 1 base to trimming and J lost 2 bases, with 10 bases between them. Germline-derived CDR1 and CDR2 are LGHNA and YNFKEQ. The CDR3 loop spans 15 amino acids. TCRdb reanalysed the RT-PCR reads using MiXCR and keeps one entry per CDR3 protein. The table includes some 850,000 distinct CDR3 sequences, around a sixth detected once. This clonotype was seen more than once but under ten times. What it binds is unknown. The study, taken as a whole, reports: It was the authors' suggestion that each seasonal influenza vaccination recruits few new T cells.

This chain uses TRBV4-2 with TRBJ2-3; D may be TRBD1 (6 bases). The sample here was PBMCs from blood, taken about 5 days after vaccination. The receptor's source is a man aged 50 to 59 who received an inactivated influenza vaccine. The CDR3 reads CASSQVTGDTDTQYF. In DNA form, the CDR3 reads TGTGCCAGCAGCCAAGTGACAGGAGACACAGATACGCAGTATTTT.